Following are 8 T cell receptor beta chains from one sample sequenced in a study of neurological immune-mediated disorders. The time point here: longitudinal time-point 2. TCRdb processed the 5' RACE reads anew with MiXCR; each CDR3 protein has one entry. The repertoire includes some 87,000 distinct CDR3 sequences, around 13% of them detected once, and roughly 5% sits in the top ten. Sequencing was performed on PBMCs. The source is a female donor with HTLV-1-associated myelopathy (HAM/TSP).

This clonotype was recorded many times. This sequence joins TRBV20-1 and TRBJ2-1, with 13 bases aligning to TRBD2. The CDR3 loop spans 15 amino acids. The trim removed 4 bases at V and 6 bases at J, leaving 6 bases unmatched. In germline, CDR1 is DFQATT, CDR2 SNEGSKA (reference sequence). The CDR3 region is CSATKTSGGANEQFF. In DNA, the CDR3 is TGCAGTGCTACTAAAACTAGCGGGGGGGCCAATGAGCAGTTCTTC.

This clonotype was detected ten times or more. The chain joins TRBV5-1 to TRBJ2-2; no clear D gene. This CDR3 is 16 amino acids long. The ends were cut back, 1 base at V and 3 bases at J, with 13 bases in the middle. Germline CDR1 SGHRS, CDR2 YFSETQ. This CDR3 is CASSLMRTRDTGELFF. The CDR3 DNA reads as TGCGCCAGCAGCTTGATGAGGACCCGGGACACCGGGGAGCTGTTTTTT. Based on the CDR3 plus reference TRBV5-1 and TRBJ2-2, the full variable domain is KAGVTQTPRYLIKTRGQQVTLSCSPISGHRSVSWYQQTPGQGLQFLFEYFSETQRNKGNFPGRFSGRQFSNSRSEMNVSTLELGDSALYLCASSLMRTRDTGELFFGEGSRLTVL.

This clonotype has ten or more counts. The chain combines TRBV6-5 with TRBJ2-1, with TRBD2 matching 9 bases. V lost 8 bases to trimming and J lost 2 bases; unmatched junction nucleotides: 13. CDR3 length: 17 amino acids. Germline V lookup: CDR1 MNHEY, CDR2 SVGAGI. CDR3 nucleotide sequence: TGTGCCAGCGGGGGCGGGGGGGCCTCGTTCCCCTACAATGAGCAGTTCTTC. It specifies CASGGGGASFPYNEQFF.

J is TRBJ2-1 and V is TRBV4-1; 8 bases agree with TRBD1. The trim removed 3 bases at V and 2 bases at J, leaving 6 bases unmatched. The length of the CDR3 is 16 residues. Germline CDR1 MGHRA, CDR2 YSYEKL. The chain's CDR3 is CASSHPDRGPYNEQFF. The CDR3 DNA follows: TGCGCCAGCAGCCATCCCGACAGGGGCCCCTACAATGAGCAGTTCTTC.

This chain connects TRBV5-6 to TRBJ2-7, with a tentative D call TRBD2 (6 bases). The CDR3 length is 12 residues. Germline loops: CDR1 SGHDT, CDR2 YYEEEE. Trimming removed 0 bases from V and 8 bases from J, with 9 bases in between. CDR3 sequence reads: CASSLGGAQQYF. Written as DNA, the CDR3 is TGTGCCAGCAGCTTGGGCGGGGCTCAGCAGTACTTC.

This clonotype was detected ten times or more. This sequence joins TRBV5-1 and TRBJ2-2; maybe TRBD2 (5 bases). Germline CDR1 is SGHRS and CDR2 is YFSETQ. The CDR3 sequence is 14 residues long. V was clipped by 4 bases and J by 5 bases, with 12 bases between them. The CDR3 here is CASSPGDGTGELFF. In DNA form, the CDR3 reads TGCGCCAGCAGCCCCGGGGATGGGACCGGGGAGCTGTTTTTT. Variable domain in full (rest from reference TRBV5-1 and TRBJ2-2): KAGVTQTPRYLIKTRGQQVTLSCSPISGHRSVSWYQQTPGQGLQFLFEYFSETQRNKGNFPGRFSGRQFSNSRSEMNVSTLELGDSALYLCASSPGDGTGELFFGEGSRLTVL.

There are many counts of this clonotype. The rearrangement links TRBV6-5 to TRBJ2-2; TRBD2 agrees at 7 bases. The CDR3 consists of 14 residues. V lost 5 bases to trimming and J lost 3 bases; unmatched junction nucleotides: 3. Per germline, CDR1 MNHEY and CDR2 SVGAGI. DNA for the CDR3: TGTGCCAGCAGTAGGACTAGATACACCGGGGAGCTGTTTTTT. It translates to CASSRTRYTGELFF.

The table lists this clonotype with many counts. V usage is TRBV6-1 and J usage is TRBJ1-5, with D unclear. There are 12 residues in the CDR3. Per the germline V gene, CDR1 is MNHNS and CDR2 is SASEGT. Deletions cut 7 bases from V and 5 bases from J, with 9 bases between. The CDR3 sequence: CASNEVDQPQHF. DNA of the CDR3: TGTGCCAGCAACGAGGTAGATCAGCCCCAGCATTTT.